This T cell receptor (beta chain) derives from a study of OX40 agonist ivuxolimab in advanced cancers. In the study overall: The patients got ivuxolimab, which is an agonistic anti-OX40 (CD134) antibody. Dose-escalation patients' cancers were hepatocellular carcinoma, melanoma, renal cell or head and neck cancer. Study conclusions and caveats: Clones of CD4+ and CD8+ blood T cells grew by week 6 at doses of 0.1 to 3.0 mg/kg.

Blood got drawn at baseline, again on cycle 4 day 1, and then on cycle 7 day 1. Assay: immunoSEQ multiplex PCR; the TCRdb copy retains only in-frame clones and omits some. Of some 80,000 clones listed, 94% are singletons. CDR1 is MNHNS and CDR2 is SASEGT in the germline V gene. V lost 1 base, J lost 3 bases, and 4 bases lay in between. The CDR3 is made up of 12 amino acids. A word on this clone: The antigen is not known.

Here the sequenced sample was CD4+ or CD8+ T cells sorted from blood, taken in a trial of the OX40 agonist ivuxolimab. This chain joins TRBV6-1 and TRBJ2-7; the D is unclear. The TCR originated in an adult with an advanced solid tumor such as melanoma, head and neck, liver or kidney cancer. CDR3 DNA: TGTGCCAGCAGTGAAGACGTCTACGAGCAGTACTTC. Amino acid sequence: CASSEDVYEQYF.